The 32 T cell receptor beta chains given below trace back to one sample, sequenced in a study of beta chain features in type 1 diabetes. The study reverse transcribed the entire isolated RNA, so it sequenced expressed TCRB transcripts. Here immunoSEQ multiplex PCR was the method, and the copy in TCRdb shows in-frame clones only, minus some. The sample records 130,000 to 150,000 clones, roughly 7.2% being singletons. The specimen was central memory CD4+ T cells from blood. Source of these receptors: a woman in her thirties in good health.

The chain is built from TRBV29-1 and TRBJ2-1, with TRBD2 identical over 9 bases. From germline, CDR1 is SQVTM and CDR2 ANQGSEA. V gave up 3 bases and J gave up 4 bases; unmatched junction bases: 7. CDR3 length equals 15 residues. The CDR3 spells CSVDAGGPLYNEQFF. CDR3 DNA: TGCAGCGTTGATGCGGGAGGGCCCCTATACAATGAGCAGTTCTTC.

The chain is built from TRBV6-5 and TRBJ2-2; 8 bases agree with TRBD1. Trimming removed 7 bases from V and 4 bases from J; junction bases left unmatched: 2. The CDR3 extends over 13 amino acids. Germline V gene sequence: CDR1 MNHEY, CDR2 SVGAGI. CDR3 nucleotides: TGTGCCAGCAAAACAGGGGGCACCGGGGAGCTGTTTTTT. Translated, it gives CASKTGGTGELFF.

Many counts were recorded for this clone. Germline is not matched at one junction end, which may reflect a read error. The chain employs TRBV9 and TRBJ1-1; D remains ambiguous. The CDR3 runs 14 residues. In germline, CDR1 is SGDLS, CDR2 YYNGEE. The CDR3: CASSVAGSGGRVIF. The CDR3 bases are TGTGCCAGCAGCGTAGCGGGGAGCGGTGGACGGGTAATCTTT.

This chain links TRBV19 with TRBJ2-5, with 10 bases identical to TRBD2. Germline values: CDR1 LNHDA, CDR2 SQIVND (reference sequence). J was trimmed by 5 bases and V by 4 bases; bases with no gene match: 4. The CDR3 runs to 14 residues. CDR3 in amino acids: CASSTNSGRETQYF. CDR3 DNA sequence: TGTGCCAGTAGTACCAATAGCGGGAGGGAGACCCAGTACTTC.

This clone was seen a few times. The chain has TRBV2 and TRBJ2-7; the match to TRBD2 covers 9 bases. This CDR3 contains 14 residues. Germline V gene data show CDR1 as SNHLY and CDR2 as FYNNEI. V shed 7 bases and J 5 bases; nucleotides not matched to a gene: 9. The CDR3 is CASTSRAGGNEQYF. As DNA, the CDR3 is TGTGCCAGCACCAGTAGAGCGGGAGGAAACGAGCAGTACTTC.

A note on this clone: Just one base apart from a much larger clone, this may be a read error. CDR3 in DNA: TGTGCCAGCAGAGACAGCTCTGGGGCCAACGTCCTGACTTTC. Its translation is CASRDSSGANVLTF. This chain links TRBV28 with TRBJ2-6; D is possibly TRBD1 (5 bases). V dropped 6 bases and J dropped 0 bases, with 6 bases sitting between them. Looked up from germline, CDR1 is MDHEN and CDR2 is SYDVKM. This CDR3 is built from 14 residues.

The V call is TRBV7-3, the J call TRBJ2-5, with TRBD1 matching 7 bases. The germline gives CDR1 SGHTA, CDR2 FQGTGA. V shed 7 bases, J shed 5 bases, and the junction held 7 bases outside the gene matches. This CDR3 has 13 residues. CDR3 in amino acids: CASNDRESETQYF. The CDR3 nucleotides read TGTGCCAGCAACGACAGGGAGTCCGAGACCCAGTACTTC.

The sample holds a few counts of this clone. The chain joins TRBV5-1 to TRBJ2-2; 8 bases are shared with TRBD1. Germline V gene data show CDR1 as SGHRS and CDR2 as YFSETQ. With V trimmed by 6 bases and J by 1 base, 5 bases remained unmatched. There are 15 residues in the CDR3. The CDR3 sequence: CASKGGTGNTGELFF. DNA of the CDR3: TGCGCCAGCAAAGGAGGGACAGGGAACACCGGGGAGCTGTTTTTT.

This clone turned up a few times. The chain is built from TRBV25-1 and TRBJ1-1, with 9 bases identical to TRBD1. With V trimmed by 5 bases and J by 0 bases, 10 bases remained unmatched. Per the germline V gene, CDR1 is MGHDK and CDR2 is SYGVNS. The CDR3 has 17 residues. The CDR3 region is CASSKRGTGLLNTEAFF. CDR3 bases: TGTGCCAGCAGTAAACGGGGGACAGGGCTCCTGAACACTGAAGCTTTCTTT.

This chain links TRBV5-1 with TRBJ2-5, with 8 bases fitting TRBD1. The CDR3 consists of 14 residues. Germline values: CDR1 SGHRS, CDR2 YFSETQ. V was clipped by 4 bases and J by 5 bases; unmatched bases: 7. CDR3 nucleotide sequence: TGCGCCAGCAGCACGGACAGGGCCCAGGAGACCCAGTACTTC. Translated: CASSTDRAQETQYF. Based on the CDR3 plus reference TRBV5-1 and TRBJ2-5, the full variable domain is KAGVTQTPRYLIKTRGQQVTLSCSPISGHRSVSWYQQTPGQGLQFLFEYFSETQRNKGNFPGRFSGRQFSNSRSEMNVSTLELGDSALYLCASSTDRAQETQYFGPGTRLLVL.

The chain couples TRBV27 to TRBJ2-7, with D perhaps matching TRBD2 (6 bases). The V end lost 10 bases, the J end lost 6 bases, and 16 bases lay between the germline ends. The CDR3 sequence is 12 residues long. Germline V gene data show CDR1 as MNHEY and CDR2 as SMNVEV (reference sequence). The CDR3 is CATGVRIGEQYF. CDR3 bases: TGTGCCACGGGGGTCAGGATAGGCGAGCAGTACTTC.

J is TRBJ1-2 and V is TRBV29-1, with D possibly TRBD1 on 5 matching bases. Per germline, CDR1 SQVTM and CDR2 ANQGSEA. This CDR3 is 12 amino acids long. The V end was cut by 6 bases, the J end by 8 bases, with 16 bases between. The CDR3 coding sequence is TGCAGCGTGGGGGAGGGACTCGGGGGCTACACCTTC. Its translation: CSVGEGLGGYTF.

This clone has more than one count but fewer than ten. The chain joins TRBV10-3 to TRBJ2-3, with 9 bases identical to TRBD2. Germline assignment: CDR1 ENHRY and CDR2 SYGVKD. The CDR3 contains 14 residues. V gave up 6 bases and J gave up 2 bases; unmatched junction bases: 3. The CDR3 loop is CAIRTSGPTDTQYF. The DNA of the CDR3 is TGTGCCATCAGGACTAGCGGACCCACAGATACGCAGTATTTT.

The chain is built from TRBV28 and TRBJ1-1, with TRBD1 as a possible D gene (6 bases). The V gene lost 5 bases and the J gene lost 11 bases, with 12 bases spanning the gap. Germline V lookup: CDR1 MDHEN, CDR2 SYDVKM. The CDR3 loop spans 11 amino acids. CDR3 residues: CASSVQGTAFF. The CDR3 region has the DNA TGTGCCAGCAGTGTACAGGGAACGGCTTTCTTT.

The gene calls are TRBV15 and TRBJ1-5; the match to TRBD1 covers 8 bases. CDR3 size: 15 residues. CDR1 is LNHNV, CDR2 YYDKDF, per germline (reference sequence). With 5 bases clipped from V and 0 bases from J, the junction kept 3 bases outside the gene matches. The CDR3 DNA follows: TGTGCCACCAGCGTGGACAGGGATAGCAATCAGCCCCAGCATTTT. This gives the protein CATSVDRDSNQPQHF.

This clone was found a few times. In DNA, the CDR3 is TGTGCCAGCAGTTCGCAGACTAGCGGGAGCCACAATGAGCAGTTCTTC. Amino acids: CASSSQTSGSHNEQFF. The J gene is TRBJ2-1, the V gene TRBV6-6; 12 bases map to TRBD2. The CDR3 is 16 amino acids. Germline lookup yields CDR1 MNHNY and CDR2 SVGAGI (reference sequence). V was pared by 4 bases and J by 5 bases, with 6 bases of the junction left unmatched.

This clone was counted ten times or more. The rearrangement links TRBV7-2 to TRBJ1-5; no definite D call. V was cut by 4 bases and J by 6 bases, with 7 bases left in between. Germline loops: CDR1 SGHTA, CDR2 FQGNSA. The CDR3 covers 12 residues. As DNA, the CDR3 is TGTGCCAGCAGCTCCACGGGTCAGCCCCAGCATTTT. Amino acids: CASSSTGQPQHF.

This clone was seen a handful of times. Other DNA variants within this sample encode the same CDR3. The chain couples TRBV28 to TRBJ2-1; TRBD2 might be the D (5 bases). CDR3 length: 14 amino acids. Trimming stripped 3 bases from V and 5 bases from J, with 11 bases between. The germline CDR1 and CDR2 sequences are MDHEN and SYDVKM. The CDR3 DNA is TGTGCCAGCAGTTTGCCTCGGACTGACAATGAGCAGTTCTTC. This sequence encodes CASSLPRTDNEQFF.

The chain employs TRBV7-2 and TRBJ2-3, with TRBD2 matching over 14 bases. Germline assignment: CDR1 SGHTA and CDR2 FQGNSA. This CDR3 has 16 amino acids. V was pared by 3 bases and J by 5 bases, with 4 bases of the junction left unmatched. CDR3 coding DNA: TGTGCCAGCAGCTTTAGGGGGACTAGCGGGAGAGATACGCAGTATTTT. Its translation is CASSFRGTSGRDTQYF.

This clone was recorded many times. At one of its ends the junction is not consistent with the germline gene, which may arise from a read error. The rearrangement links TRBV7-7 to TRBJ2-3; TRBD1 matches at 8 bases. The CDR3 spans 16 residues. The germline V gene has CDR1 SSHAT and CDR2 FNYEAQ (reference sequence). Written as DNA, the CDR3 is TGTGCTAGCAGCTTAGGACAGGGCCCAAGCACAGATACGCAGTATTTT. This codes for CASSLGQGPSTDTQYF. The full variable domain, its missing parts supplied by reference TRBV7-7 and TRBJ2-3, is GAGVSQSPRYKVTKRGQDVTLRCDPISSHATLYWYQQALGQGPEFLTYFNYEAQPDKSGLPSDRFSAERPEGSISTLTIQRTEQRDSAMYRCASSLGQGPSTDTQYFGPGTRLTVL.

This clone was counted only a few times. The chain has TRBV19 and TRBJ2-1; possibly TRBD2 for D (7 bases). The CDR3 totals 14 residues. From germline, CDR1 is LNHDA and CDR2 SQIVND (reference sequence). V was pared by 3 bases and J by 8 bases, with 14 bases between. In DNA form, the CDR3 reads TGTGCCAGTAGTATGAAAGGGGGGGTCGATGAGCAGTTCTTC. Protein sequence: CASSMKGGVDEQFF.

This clone was counted a few times. The V gene is TRBV29-1, the J gene TRBJ2-7; 11 bases line up with TRBD2. CDR3 size: 16 residues. The germline CDR1 and CDR2 sequences are SQVTM and ANQGSEA. Trimming at V came to 4 bases and at J to 2 bases, leaving 10 bases not matched to a gene. The CDR3 coding sequence is TGCAGCGTTGTTCCCATACTAGCGGGGGTGACCTACGAGCAGTACTTC. Its protein product is CSVVPILAGVTYEQYF.

A few counts support this clone. This rearrangement joins TRBV14 to TRBJ2-1; 11 nucleotides agree with TRBD2. CDR1 is SGHDN and CDR2 is FVKESK in the germline V gene. Trimming cost V 4 bases and J 3 bases; bases outside gene matches: 5. The CDR3 contains 16 residues. The CDR3 DNA reads as TGTGCCAGCAGCCTAACTAGCGGGGGTCTCTACAATGAGCAGTTCTTC. This sequence encodes CASSLTSGGLYNEQFF.

The genes are TRBV5-1 and TRBJ2-4; no clear D gene. Trimming removed 7 bases at V and 3 bases at J, with 11 bases between. CDR3 length: 13 residues. Germline CDR1 SGHRS, CDR2 YFSETQ. CDR3 protein: CASGPLDKNIQYF. The DNA for the CDR3 is TGCGCCAGCGGCCCCCTAGACAAAAACATTCAGTACTTC.

CDR3 in DNA: TGTGCCAGCAGCGGCCGGCGGGGTGAAGAGACCCAGTACTTC. Amino acid sequence: CASSGRRGEETQYF. J is TRBJ2-5 and V is TRBV11-2; a weak D match, TRBD2 (6 bases). This CDR3 is built from 14 residues. Trimming stripped 5 bases from V and 3 bases from J, with 13 bases between. In germline, CDR1 is SGHAT, CDR2 FQNNGV.

The chain combines TRBV5-1 with TRBJ2-1; tentative D call: TRBD2 (5 bases). V was clipped by 6 bases and J by 0 bases, with 13 bases between them. This CDR3 comprises 15 residues. CDR1 and CDR2 (germline): SGHRS, YFSETQ. DNA of the CDR3: TGCGCCAGCACATCAATCGGGGACTCCTACAATGAGCAGTTCTTC. As protein: CASTSIGDSYNEQFF.

The chain recombines TRBV11-2 with TRBJ2-5, with TRBD2 matching over 11 bases. Unmatched junction bases numbered 7, after V lost 5 bases and J lost 2 bases. This CDR3 has 16 amino acids. CDR1 SGHAT and CDR2 FQNNGV come from the germline V gene. This chain's CDR3 is CASSPWTSGQQETQYF. CDR3 DNA: TGTGCCAGCAGCCCCTGGACTAGCGGGCAACAAGAGACCCAGTACTTC.

This clone has just a few counts. The rearrangement links TRBV5-1 to TRBJ2-2; possible D gene TRBD2, 6 bases. The ends were cut back, 0 bases at V and 3 bases at J, with 12 bases in the middle. CDR1 and CDR2 (germline): SGHRS, YFSETQ. The CDR3 consists of 16 residues. The CDR3 bases are TGCGCCAGCAGCTTGGCCGGGGGAAGGGACACCGGGGAGCTGTTTTTT. Residues: CASSLAGGRDTGELFF.

V and J are TRBV6-5 and TRBJ2-1, with 11 bases aligning to TRBD2. Germline V gives CDR1 MNHEY, CDR2 SVGAGI. V shed 6 bases and J 7 bases; nucleotides not matched to a gene: 5. This CDR3 region has 14 residues. This CDR3 is CASSIAGGRNEQFF. The CDR3 nucleotides are TGTGCCAGCAGCATAGCGGGAGGGCGGAATGAGCAGTTCTTC.

V gene TRBV19 combines with J gene TRBJ1-2; D is ambiguous. The length of the CDR3 is 13 residues. The V and J ends lost 7 bases and 0 bases respectively, with 9 bases between them. Germline CDR1 and CDR2: LNHDA and SQIVND (reference sequence). CDR3 sequence reads: CASTTTANYGYTF. CDR3 nucleotide sequence: TGTGCCAGTACGACAACAGCTAACTATGGCTACACCTTC.

This clone has more than one count but fewer than ten. The J gene is TRBJ1-1, the V gene TRBV7-2; no reliable D call. V lost 5 bases, J lost 2 bases, and 15 bases lay in between. The CDR3 loop spans 15 amino acids. Germline V gene sequence: CDR1 SGHTA, CDR2 FQGNSA. The CDR3 nucleotides are TGTGCCAGCAGCGTCTCTGATAGAGGAAACACTGAAGCTTTCTTT. This sequence encodes CASSVSDRGNTEAFF. Together with reference TRBV7-2 and TRBJ1-1, the CDR3 gives the full variable domain: GAGVSQSPSNKVTEKGKDVELRCDPISGHTALYWYRQSLGQGLEFLIYFQGNSAPDKSGLPSDRFSAERTGGSVSTLTIQRTQQEDSAVYLCASSVSDRGNTEAFFGQGTRLTVV.

The chain is built from TRBV27 and TRBJ1-5, with D uncertain. CDR1 is MNHEY and CDR2 is SMNVEV in the germline V gene (reference sequence). CDR3 length equals 12 residues. Trimming removed 8 bases at V and 3 bases at J, with 8 bases between. CDR3: CASANYNQPQHF. The CDR3 DNA sequence: TGTGCCAGCGCTAACTACAATCAGCCCCAGCATTTT.